This TCR beta chain was sequenced in a study of CXCR3-negative and CXCR3-positive naive CD8 T cells. Notes on the study in general: Similarly elevated diversity marked both naive subsets, with memory CD8+ cells showing far lower diversity.

The germline CDR1 and CDR2 sequences are SGDLS and YYNGEE. The CDR3 is 18 amino acids. In regard to this clonotype: Its antigen is undetermined.

Cells that were CD45RO-CCR7+CD27+CD95- constituted naive CD8+ T cells. Researchers prepared the TRB cDNA libraries using 5' RACE with UMI labels. TCRdb re-called the 5' RACE reads and gives one entry per CDR3 protein, without DNA. The sample table sets out around 140,000 distinct CDR3 sequences. Material: naive CXCR3- CD8+ T cells from blood. The subset is: CD45RO-CCR7+CD27+CD95- naive CD8+ T cells lacking CXCR3 (TNR3-). This chain links TRBV9 with TRBJ2-2; TCRdb's assignment of TRBD2 cannot be checked, as there is no DNA. The TCR originated in a human donor in good health. Some clones in this sample may be carry-over from other donors' samples. The CDR3: CASSVGGLAGDNTGELFF.